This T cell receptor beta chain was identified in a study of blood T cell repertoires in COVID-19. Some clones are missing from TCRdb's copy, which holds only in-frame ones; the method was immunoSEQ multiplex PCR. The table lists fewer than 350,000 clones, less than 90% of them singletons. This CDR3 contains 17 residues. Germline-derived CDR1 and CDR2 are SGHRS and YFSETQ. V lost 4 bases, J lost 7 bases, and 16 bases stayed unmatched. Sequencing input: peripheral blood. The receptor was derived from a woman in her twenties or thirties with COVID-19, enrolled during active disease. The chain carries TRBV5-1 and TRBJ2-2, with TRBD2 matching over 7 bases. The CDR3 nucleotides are TGCGCCAGCAGCACCCCCCCTAGCGGACGTGGATTCGGGGAGCTGTTTTTT. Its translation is CASSTPPSGRGFGELFF.